These T cell receptor beta chains were read from a single sample in a study of cytomegalovirus exposure and HLA in healthy donors. Profiled with immunoSEQ multiplex PCR; TCRdb holds only in-frame clones, not every one. The table records 50,000 to 65,000 clones, 82% of them present only once. Material: PBMCs. The receptors originated from a woman in her late teens or twenties in good health and CMV-seronegative. Both conserved end residues are part of each CDR3.

v_call cdr3_aa
TRBV28 CASSSMGTGAGNQPQHF
TRBV6-1 CASSELGSGADYTF
TRBV19 CASSMWREITGELFF
TRBV11-2 CASSFLPFTYNEQFF
TRBV30 CAWEGANTEAFF
TRBV28 CASSTGQGGYGYTF
TRBV4-1 CASSQVTGLRYNEQFF
TRBV5-4 CASSSLDGYTF
TRBV5-1 CASSPRGLAGENEQFF
TRBV6-4 CASSDSGQGGLTEAFF